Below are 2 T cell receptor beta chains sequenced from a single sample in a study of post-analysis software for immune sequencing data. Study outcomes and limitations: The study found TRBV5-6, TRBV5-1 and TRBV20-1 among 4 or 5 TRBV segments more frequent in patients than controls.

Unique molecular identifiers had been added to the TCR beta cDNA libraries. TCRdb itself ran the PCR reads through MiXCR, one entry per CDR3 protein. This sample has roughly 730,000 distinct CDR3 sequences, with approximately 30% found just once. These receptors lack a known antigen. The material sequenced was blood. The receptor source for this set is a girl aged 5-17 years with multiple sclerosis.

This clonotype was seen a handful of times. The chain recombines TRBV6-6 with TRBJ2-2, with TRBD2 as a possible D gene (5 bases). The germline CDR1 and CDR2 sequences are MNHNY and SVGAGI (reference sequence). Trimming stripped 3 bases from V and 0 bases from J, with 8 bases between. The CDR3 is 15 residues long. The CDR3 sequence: CASSYLRANTGELFF. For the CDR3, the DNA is TGTGCCAGCAGTTATCTGCGGGCGAACACCGGGGAGCTGTTTTTT.

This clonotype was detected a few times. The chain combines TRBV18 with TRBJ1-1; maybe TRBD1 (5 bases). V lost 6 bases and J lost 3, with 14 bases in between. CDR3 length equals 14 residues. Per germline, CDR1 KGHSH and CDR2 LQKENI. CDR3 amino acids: CASSPGGSDTEAFF. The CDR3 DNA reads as TGTGCCAGCTCTCCCGGGGGATCGGACACTGAAGCTTTCTTT.